This entry concerns a single T cell receptor beta chain. Its antigen is unidentified. These data originate in a study of cytomegalovirus exposure and HLA in healthy donors. Overall study context: Of all 400 or so donors who were genotyped, roughly 81% belonged to the Caucasian-associated ancestry cluster.

The study's findings and limits: The majority of TCR sequences were rare, yet some public TCRs appeared in many donors. Reportedly, HLA-A and HLA-B alleles of most subjects were accurately predicted from TCR beta. Cytomegalovirus-associated status was assigned to 150 to 200 TCR beta chains.

V trimming: 0 bases; J trimming: 7 bases; junction bases outside the gene matches: 8. The germline gives CDR1 WSHSY, CDR2 SAAADI. This CDR3 region has 15 residues. Primers included in the PCR were 60 Vbeta and 13 Jbeta primers. This table comes from immunoSEQ multiplex PCR, and its TCRdb copy is limited to in-frame clones, with some not included. The repertoire table contains about 200,000 clones. This sequence joins TRBV10-2 and TRBJ1-2; TRBD1 matches at 7 bases. This sequence originates from a girl aged 2 to 10 in good health and CMV-seropositive. The sample comprised PBMCs. The CDR3 protein is CASSESLQGIGGYTF. CDR3 nucleotide sequence: TGCGCCAGCAGTGAGTCGTTACAGGGGATAGGTGGCTACACCTTC.